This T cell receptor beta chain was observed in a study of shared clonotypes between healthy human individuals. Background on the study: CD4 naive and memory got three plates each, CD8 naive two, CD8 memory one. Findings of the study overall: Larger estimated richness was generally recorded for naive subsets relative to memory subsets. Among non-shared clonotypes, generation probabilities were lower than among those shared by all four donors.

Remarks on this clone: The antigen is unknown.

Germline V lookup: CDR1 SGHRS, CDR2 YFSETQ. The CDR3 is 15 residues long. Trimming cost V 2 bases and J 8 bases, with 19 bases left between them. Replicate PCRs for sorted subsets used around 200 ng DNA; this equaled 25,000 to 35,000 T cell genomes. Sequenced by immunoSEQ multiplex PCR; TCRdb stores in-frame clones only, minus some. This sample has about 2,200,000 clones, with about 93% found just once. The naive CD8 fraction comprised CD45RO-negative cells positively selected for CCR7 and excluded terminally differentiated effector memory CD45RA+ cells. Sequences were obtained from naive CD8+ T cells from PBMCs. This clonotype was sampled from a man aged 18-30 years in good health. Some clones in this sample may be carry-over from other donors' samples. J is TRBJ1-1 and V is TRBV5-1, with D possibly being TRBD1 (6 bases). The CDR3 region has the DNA TGCGCCAGCAGCTTAGAAATAGGACAGTTTCTGGAAGCTTTCTTT. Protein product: CASSLEIGQFLEAFF.